The 17 T cell receptor beta chains in this list originate from one sample, sequenced in a study of control samples from healthy donors and cancer patients. The repertoire was sequenced with immunoSEQ multiplex PCR; TCRdb's copy has only in-frame clones and lacks some. Of some 78,000 clones in the sample, roughly 91% were seen once. Input material: blood. Receptors were obtained from a woman between 55 and 75 years old in good health.

The chain is built from TRBV5-5 and TRBJ1-5, with no clear D. Trimming removed 0 bases at V and 4 bases at J, with 5 bases between. Per germline, CDR1 SGHKS and CDR2 YYEKEE (reference sequence). The CDR3 is 13 residues long. The CDR3, as DNA: TGTGCCAGCAGCTTGGACGGAAATCAGCCCCAGCATTTT. This sequence encodes CASSLDGNQPQHF.

The chain carries TRBV7-9 and TRBJ2-7; 11 bases are shared with TRBD2. CDR1 and CDR2 from the germline V gene are SEHNR and FQNEAQ (reference sequence). The ends lost 3 bases at V and 5 bases at J; junction bases unmatched: 6. The CDR3 is 15 residues long. CDR3 nucleotide sequence: TGTGCCAGCAGCTTGAGACCGACTAGCGGGAACGAGCAGTACTTC. The encoded protein is CASSLRPTSGNEQYF.

The chain has TRBV18 and TRBJ1-2; 11 positions agree with TRBD1. The CDR3 sequence is 15 residues long. The germline V gene encodes CDR1 KGHSH and CDR2 LQKENI. J was trimmed by 4 bases and V by 3 bases; bases with no gene match: 4. The CDR3 is CASSPGQGETYGYTF. In DNA form, the CDR3 reads TGTGCCAGCTCACCGGGACAGGGGGAAACCTATGGCTACACCTTC.

The chain uses TRBV18 and TRBJ2-1; 10 positions match TRBD2. CDR1 is KGHSH and CDR2 is LQKENI in the germline V gene. V dropped 1 base and J dropped 8; count of bases not matched to a gene: 8. The CDR3 runs 16 residues. CDR3 in amino acids: CASSPLAGGPGDEQFF. The CDR3 region has the DNA TGTGCCAGCTCACCACTAGCGGGAGGCCCCGGGGATGAGCAGTTCTTC.

The CDR3 region is CATLSRKATQYF. CDR3 DNA sequence: TGTGCCACACTCAGTCGAAAGGCGACCCAGTACTTC. The V gene is TRBV19, the J gene TRBJ2-5; D is unclear. There are 12 residues in the CDR3. Germline loops: CDR1 LNHDA, CDR2 SQIVND (reference sequence). The V gene lost 10 bases and the J gene lost 7 bases, with 16 bases spanning the gap. Using reference TRBV19 and TRBJ2-5 for the parts outside the CDR3, the full variable domain is DGGITQSPKYLFRKEGQNVTLSCEQNLNHDAMYWYRQDPGQGLRLIYYSQIVNDFQKGDIAEGYSVSREKKESFPLTVTSAQKNPTAFYLCATLSRKATQYFGPGTRLLVL.

The V and J genes are TRBV12-3 or TRBV12-4 and TRBJ2-7; the match to TRBD1 covers 8 bases. Trimming at V came to 5 bases and at J to 0 bases, leaving 0 bases not matched to a gene. CDR3 length: 13 residues. The CDR3 nucleotides are TGTGCCAGCAGTGACAGGGGCTCCTACGAGCAGTACTTC. The encoded protein is CASSDRGSYEQYF.

The genes are TRBV5-1 and TRBJ2-7; a possible D gene is TRBD2 (6 bases). The CDR3 contains 13 residues. The V end lost 5 bases, the J end lost 3 bases, and 12 bases lay between the germline ends. CDR1 is SGHRS, CDR2 YFSETQ, per germline. The CDR3: CASSRDWSYEQYF. CDR3 in DNA: TGCGCCAGCAGTCGGGACTGGAGCTACGAGCAGTACTTC.

The V gene is TRBV7-9, the J gene TRBJ1-1; the match to TRBD1 covers 7 bases. This CDR3 region has 15 residues. Trimming cost V 3 bases and J 5 bases; bases outside gene matches: 9. Germline V gives CDR1 SEHNR, CDR2 FQNEAQ (reference sequence). Here the CDR3 DNA reads TGTGCCAGCAGCTTCGGAAACAGGGGAGGAACTGAAGCTTTCTTT. Protein: CASSFGNRGGTEAFF.

This chain uses TRBV25-1 with TRBJ2-5; D uncertain. The CDR3 consists of 15 residues. Per the germline V gene, CDR1 is MGHDK and CDR2 is SYGVNS. The V and J ends lost 4 bases and 2 bases respectively, with 14 bases between them. CDR3 bases: TGTGCCAGCAGTGTCAATTGGAAAGGGCAAGAGACCCAGTACTTC. Translated, it gives CASSVNWKGQETQYF.

This clone has ten or more counts. The chain carries TRBV5-6 and TRBJ1-6; D remains unclear. V lost 4 bases to trimming and J lost 7 bases, with 9 bases between them. Germline V gene lookup returns CDR1 SGHDT and CDR2 YYEEEE. The CDR3 sequence is 13 residues long. The CDR3 DNA sequence: TGTGCCAGCAGCCAATACCGAAATTCACCCCTCCACTTT. It translates to CASSQYRNSPLHF.

The rearrangement links TRBV4-3 to TRBJ2-2; 9 bases are a match to TRBD2. CDR1 LGHNA and CDR2 YSLEER come from the germline V gene. The junction had 7 bases not matched to a gene; V was cut back by 4 bases and J by 7 bases. This CDR3 comprises 15 residues. This chain's CDR3 is CASSLLAGAGGELFF. The CDR3 DNA reads TGCGCCAGCAGCCTCTTAGCGGGAGCTGGCGGGGAGCTGTTTTTT.

The genes are TRBV30 and TRBJ2-2, with D perhaps matching TRBD2 (6 bases). V lost 4 bases to trimming and J lost 2 bases, with 14 bases between them. This CDR3 contains 15 residues. The V gene's germline CDR1 is GTSNPN and CDR2 SVGIG (reference sequence). The CDR3 reads CAWTTGSTNTGELFF. The CDR3 DNA sequence: TGTGCCTGGACTACCGGGAGCACAAACACCGGGGAGCTGTTTTTT.

This CDR3 reads CASSDEPGIYTQYF. The CDR3 coding sequence is TGCGCCAGCAGCGACGAGCCAGGGATCTATACGCAGTATTTT. The chain recombines TRBV5-1 with TRBJ2-3, with TRBD1 as a possible D gene (5 bases). Trimming removed 4 bases from V and 7 bases from J, with 16 bases in between. This CDR3 has 14 amino acids. Germline CDR1 and CDR2: SGHRS and YFSETQ. The full variable domain, its missing parts supplied by reference TRBV5-1 and TRBJ2-3, is KAGVTQTPRYLIKTRGQQVTLSCSPISGHRSVSWYQQTPGQGLQFLFEYFSETQRNKGNFPGRFSGRQFSNSRSEMNVSTLELGDSALYLCASSDEPGIYTQYFGPGTRLTVL.

The chain has TRBV30 and TRBJ2-2; 9 bases are shared with TRBD2. Germline assignment: CDR1 GTSNPN and CDR2 SVGIG (reference sequence). The CDR3 totals 14 residues. The V and J ends lost 5 bases and 2 bases, in that order; junction bases with no gene match: 3. The CDR3 sequence: CAWLAGVNTGELFF. The CDR3 DNA reads as TGTGCCTGGTTAGCGGGGGTAAACACCGGGGAGCTGTTTTTT.

The V gene is TRBV24-1, the J gene TRBJ2-2, with a tentative D call TRBD2 (6 bases). Germline values: CDR1 KGHDR, CDR2 SFDVKD. Trimming removed 9 bases at V and 5 bases at J, with 12 bases between. CDR3 size: 13 residues. CDR3 region: CATGAEGTGELFF. The CDR3 region has the DNA TGTGCCACCGGGGCGGAGGGAACCGGGGAGCTGTTTTTT.

This chain joins TRBV4-1 and TRBJ2-5; D remains unclear. The CDR3 covers 14 residues. Germline V gene sequence: CDR1 MGHRA, CDR2 YSYEKL. The germline V and J ends were trimmed by 0 bases and 9 bases, with 14 bases remaining between them. CDR3 nucleotide sequence: TGCGCCAGCAGCCAAGAGGCCCTCTTGTATCCCCAGTACTTC. It translates to CASSQEALLYPQYF.

The V and J genes are TRBV30 and TRBJ1-4; D unclear. The CDR3 has 14 residues. The V end was cut by 0 bases, the J end by 8 bases, with 13 bases between. Germline values: CDR1 GTSNPN, CDR2 SVGIG (reference sequence). The CDR3 DNA is TGTGCCTGGAGTGTAACTCTCGTGGCCGAAAAACTGTTTTTT. Protein product: CAWSVTLVAEKLFF. Filled out from reference TRBV30 and TRBJ1-4, the complete variable domain reads SQTIHQWPATLVQPVGSPLSLECTVEGTSNPNLYWYRQAAGRGLQLLFYSVGIGQISSEVPQNLSASRPQDRQFILSSKKLLLSDSGFYLCAWSVTLVAEKLFFGSGTQLSVL.